The 22 T cell receptor beta chains presented below share a single source sample, sequenced in a study of blood T cells in healthy people across ages. Primers used in a second PCR of roughly 6 to 11 cycles were a sample-barcoded 5' primer and a J-beta primer mix. TCRdb re-analysed the 5' RACE reads in MiXCR, keeping a single row per CDR3 protein. Among about 1,500,000 distinct CDR3 sequences, 42% were seen once, and the ten largest hold roughly 7.9%. The sequenced material came from blood. These receptors originate from a woman younger than 35 in good health.

This chain links TRBV28 with TRBJ2-1, with D possibly matching TRBD2 (6 bases). The CDR3 sequence is 15 residues long. The V gene lost 4 bases and the J gene lost 4 bases, with 14 bases spanning the gap. CDR1 and CDR2 (germline): MDHEN, SYDVKM. CDR3 region: CASSSGTPQYNEQFF. CDR3 nucleotide sequence: TGTGCCAGCAGTTCCGGGACTCCCCAGTACAATGAGCAGTTCTTC. The entire variable domain, with the rest obtained from reference TRBV28 and TRBJ2-1, is as follows: DVKVTQSSRYLVKRTGEKVFLECVQDMDHENMFWYRQDPGLGLRLIYFSYDVKMKEKGDIPEGYSVSREKKERFSLILESASTNQTSMYLCASSSGTPQYNEQFFGPGTRLTVL.

The V gene is TRBV29-1, the J gene TRBJ1-4, with a possible D match to TRBD1 (6 bases). This CDR3 is 12 amino acids long. CDR1 SQVTM and CDR2 ANQGSEA come from the germline V gene. Trimming pared 4 bases from V and 13 bases from J, leaving 16 bases between. Written as DNA, the CDR3 is TGCAGCGTTGGAATTGAAACAGGGAGACTGTTTTTT. Translating gives CSVGIETGRLFF.

This chain uses TRBV6-5 with TRBJ2-3; TRBD2 agrees at 13 bases. The germline V gene has CDR1 MNHEY and CDR2 SVGAGI. The CDR3 loop spans 14 amino acids. V was clipped by 8 bases and J by 3 bases; unmatched bases: 2. The CDR3, as DNA: TGTGCCAGCCAACTAGCGGGGGGGACAGATACGCAGTATTTT. Amino acids: CASQLAGGTDTQYF.

This clonotype was seen more than once but under ten times. The genes are TRBV6-6 and TRBJ1-5; TRBD1 aligns across 9 bases. This CDR3 has 17 residues. V shed 6 bases and J 0 bases; nucleotides not matched to a gene: 9. Per the germline V gene, CDR1 is MNHNY and CDR2 is SVGAGI (reference sequence). Here the CDR3 reads CASSRRGQGDSNQPQHF. DNA for the CDR3: TGTGCCAGCAGCCGCAGGGGACAGGGAGATAGCAATCAGCCCCAGCATTTT.

V is TRBV3-1 and J is TRBJ2-1; TRBD1 matches at 8 bases. Germline CDR1 is LGHDT and CDR2 is YNNKEL (reference sequence). V gave up 2 bases and J gave up 7 bases; unmatched junction bases: 7. This CDR3 has 15 amino acids. CDR3 protein: CASSQWTGPNNEQFF. Here the CDR3 DNA reads TGTGCCAGCAGCCAATGGACAGGGCCAAATAATGAGCAGTTCTTC.

The chain employs TRBV5-1 and TRBJ1-2, with D perhaps TRBD1 (5 bases). Germline loops: CDR1 SGHRS, CDR2 YFSETQ. The CDR3 runs 14 residues. Trimming took 0 bases from V and 5 from J, leaving 11 bases between them. Written as DNA, the CDR3 is TGCGCCAGCAGCTTGGGGGACGTCCCTTATGGCTACACCTTC. Protein sequence: CASSLGDVPYGYTF.

CDR3 DNA: TGTGCCAGCAGTTTGGCGGGCCGGGCCAATGAGCAGTTCTTC. Its translation: CASSLAGRANEQFF. V usage is TRBV28 and J usage is TRBJ2-1; perhaps TRBD2 as D (5 bases). This CDR3 has 14 amino acids. V was pared by 3 bases and J by 6 bases, with 12 bases between. Germline V gene data show CDR1 as MDHEN and CDR2 as SYDVKM.

The chain carries TRBV27 and TRBJ2-1; no clear D. In germline, CDR1 is MNHEY, CDR2 SMNVEV (reference sequence). This CDR3 has 12 residues. V dropped 6 bases and J dropped 4 bases, with 7 bases sitting between them. The CDR3 DNA sequence: TGTGCCAGCAGATTAAATTACAATGAGCAGTTCTTC. As protein: CASRLNYNEQFF.

V usage is TRBV20-1 and J usage is TRBJ1-5, with TRBD1 matching over 7 bases. V gave up 4 bases and J gave up 5 bases; unmatched junction bases: 5. This CDR3 contains 13 residues. Germline values: CDR1 DFQATT, CDR2 SNEGSKA (reference sequence). CDR3 loop: CSATRGGYQPQHF. CDR3 DNA: TGCAGTGCTACCAGGGGGGGGTATCAGCCCCAGCATTTT.

CDR3 DNA: TGTGCCAACAGAACTAGGGGAGCCCATCAGCCCCAGCATTTT. Translated, it gives CANRTRGAHQPQHF. The V gene is TRBV21-1, the J gene TRBJ1-5. TRBV21-1 is a pseudogene segment. The length of the CDR3 is 14 residues.

Points on this clonotype: Sequence at one end of the junction differs from germline and may be a read error. The chain is built from TRBV7-9 and TRBJ1-5, with D unresolved. The CDR3 is made up of 13 amino acids. Germline CDR1 reads SEHNR; CDR2 reads FQNEAQ (reference sequence). The CDR3 DNA reads TGTGCCAGCACCTTAGGCATTGATCAGTCCCAGCATTTT. Its translation is CASTLGIDQSQHF.

The genes are TRBV4-1 and TRBJ2-5; D unresolved. The V end was cut by 4 bases, the J end by 3 bases, with 12 bases between. CDR1 and CDR2 from the germline V gene are MGHRA and YSYEKL. The CDR3 runs to 14 residues. The CDR3 region has the DNA TGCGCCAGCAGCCCGTCTAGGAGCGAAGAGACCCAGTACTTC. This encodes CASSPSRSEETQYF.

This chain uses TRBV25-1 with TRBJ2-3; D ambiguous. Germline lookup yields CDR1 MGHDK and CDR2 SYGVNS. This CDR3 contains 8 residues. DNA of the CDR3: TGTGCTGGCGATACGCAGTATTTT. It yields the protein CAGDTQYF. Full variable domain (missing parts from reference TRBV25-1 and TRBJ2-3): EADIYQTPRYLVIGTGKKITLECSQTMGHDKMYWYQQDPGMELHLIHYSYGVNSTEKGDLSSESTVSRIRTEHFPLTLESARPSHTSQYLCAGDTQYFGPGTRLTVL.

This clonotype showed up just a few times. The rearrangement joins TRBV6-5 to TRBJ2-5, with D perhaps matching TRBD2 (7 bases). Near its end, the DNA agrees better with TRBJ2-7, so the J call may be wrong. This CDR3 spans 15 amino acids. Germline V gives CDR1 MNHEY, CDR2 SVGAGI. This CDR3 reads CASSYWAGDYYEQYF. DNA of the CDR3: TGTGCCAGCAGTTACTGGGCAGGGGACTACTACGAGCAGTACTTC.

About this clonotype: Germline and junction disagree at one end, which may indicate a read error. The chain recombines TRBV25-1 with TRBJ2-7; D is possibly TRBD1 or TRBD2 (5 bases each). Germline V gives CDR1 MGHDK, CDR2 SYGVNS. This CDR3 is 15 amino acids long. The CDR3 is CASSEYGTYVYEQYF. The CDR3 nucleotides read TGTGCCAGCAGCGAATATGGGACCTACGTCTACGAGCAGTACTTC.

This clonotype was counted only a few times. The gene calls are TRBV27 and TRBJ1-4; D gene unclear. The germline CDR1 and CDR2 sequences are MNHEY and SMNVEV (reference sequence). Trimming left V 9 bases short and J 7 bases short, with 21 bases between. This CDR3 is built from 15 residues. CDR3 nucleotides: TGTGCCAGTAGCCAGAAGGGAGGAAAAGGTGAAAAACTGTTTTTT. Translation: CASSQKGGKGEKLFF. The variable domain in full, completed from reference TRBV27 and TRBJ1-4, reads EAQVTQNPRYLITVTGKKLTVTCSQNMNHEYMSWYRQDPGLGLRQIYYSMNVEVTDKGDVPEGYKVSRKEKRNFPLILESPSPNQTSLYFCASSQKGGKGEKLFFGSGTQLSVL.

The chain combines TRBV6-1 with TRBJ2-1, with D tentatively TRBD2 (5 bases). The better agreement between TRBJ2-7 and the DNA end casts doubt on the J call. Germline-derived CDR1 and CDR2 are MNHNS and SASEGT. The CDR3 has 15 amino acids. The CDR3: CASSEMAGSYNEQYF. The CDR3 DNA reads as TGTGCCAGCAGTGAAATGGCGGGCTCCTACAATGAGCAGTACTTC.

The V call is TRBV5-1, the J call TRBJ2-7, with TRBD2 as a possible D gene (6 bases). The end of the DNA is better explained by TRBJ2-5, so the J call may be wrong. The CDR3 has 15 amino acids. The germline CDR1 and CDR2 sequences are SGHRS and YFSETQ. The CDR3 loop reads CASSVLRGIGETQYF. The CDR3 DNA reads TGCGCCAGCAGCGTCCTACGGGGGATAGGGGAGACCCAGTACTTC.

V is TRBV15 and J is TRBJ2-6, with a tentative D call TRBD1 (6 bases). Germline CDR1 and CDR2: LNHNV and YYDKDF (reference sequence). The V end lost 5 bases, the J end lost 2 bases, and 10 bases lay between the germline ends. This CDR3 has 15 residues. The CDR3 DNA reads as TGTGCCACCAGCTACAGGGCCGCTGGGGCCAACGTCCTGACTTTC. Amino acid sequence: CATSYRAAGANVLTF.

The V and J genes are TRBV15 and TRBJ2-1; 9 bases are a match to TRBD2. The junction had 5 bases not matched to a gene; V was cut back by 5 bases and J by 0 bases. The CDR3 extends over 16 amino acids. The germline V gene has CDR1 LNHNV and CDR2 YYDKDF (reference sequence). CDR3 protein: CATSLLSGSSYNEQFF. As DNA, the CDR3 is TGTGCCACCAGCCTCCTTAGCGGGAGCTCCTACAATGAGCAGTTCTTC.

V is TRBV29-1 and J is TRBJ2-5; unclear D gene. Gene TRBJ2-1 matches the end of the DNA better, so the J call may be wrong. Germline lookup yields CDR1 SQVTM and CDR2 ANQGSEA. The CDR3 loop spans 12 amino acids. The CDR3 sequence is CSVEHNQETQFF. The CDR3 DNA sequence: TGCAGCGTTGAACACAACCAAGAGACCCAGTTCTTC.

As concerns this clonotype: The junction departs from germline at one end; a sequencing error may be responsible. J is TRBJ2-3 and V is TRBV7-9; D ambiguous. This CDR3 contains 15 residues. Germline loops: CDR1 SEHNR, CDR2 FQNEAQ (reference sequence). The CDR3 here is CTSSPPESNLDTQYF. For the CDR3, the DNA is TGTACCAGCAGCCCCCCTGAGTCCAACCTTGATACGCAGTATTTT. Full variable domain (outside the CDR3, taken from reference TRBV7-9 and TRBJ2-3): DTGVSQNPRHKITKRGQNVTFRCDPISEHNRLYWYRQTLGQGPEFLTYFQNEAQLEKSRLLSDRFSAERPKGSFSTLEIQRTEQGDSAMYLCTSSPPESNLDTQYFGPGTRLTVL.